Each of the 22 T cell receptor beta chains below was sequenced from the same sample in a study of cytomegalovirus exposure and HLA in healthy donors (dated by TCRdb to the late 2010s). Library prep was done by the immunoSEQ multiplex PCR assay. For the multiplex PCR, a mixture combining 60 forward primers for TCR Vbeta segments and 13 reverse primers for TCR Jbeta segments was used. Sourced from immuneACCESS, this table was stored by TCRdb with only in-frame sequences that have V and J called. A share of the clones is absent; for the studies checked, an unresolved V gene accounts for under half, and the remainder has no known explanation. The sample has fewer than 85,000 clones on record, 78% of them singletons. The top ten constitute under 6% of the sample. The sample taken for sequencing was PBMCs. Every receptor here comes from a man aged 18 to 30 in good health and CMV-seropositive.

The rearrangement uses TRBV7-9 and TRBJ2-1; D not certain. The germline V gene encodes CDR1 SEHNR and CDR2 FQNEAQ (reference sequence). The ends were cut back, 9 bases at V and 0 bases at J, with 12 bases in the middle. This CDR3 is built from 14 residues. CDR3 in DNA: TGTGCCAGTCTCGGCGGAAGCTCCTACAATGAGCAGTTCTTC. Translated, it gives CASLGGSSYNEQFF. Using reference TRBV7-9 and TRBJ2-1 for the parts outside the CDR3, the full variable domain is DTGVSQNPRHKITKRGQNVTFRCDPISEHNRLYWYRQTLGQGPEFLTYFQNEAQLEKSRLLSDRFSAERPKGSFSTLEIQRTEQGDSAMYLCASLGGSSYNEQFFGPGTRLTVL.

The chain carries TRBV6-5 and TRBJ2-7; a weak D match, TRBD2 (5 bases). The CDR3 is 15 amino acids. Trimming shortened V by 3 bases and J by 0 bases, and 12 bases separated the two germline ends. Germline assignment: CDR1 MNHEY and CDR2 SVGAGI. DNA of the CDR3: TGTGCCAGCAGTTATCAGCGGCTAAGCTCCTACGAGCAGTACTTC. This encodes CASSYQRLSSYEQYF.

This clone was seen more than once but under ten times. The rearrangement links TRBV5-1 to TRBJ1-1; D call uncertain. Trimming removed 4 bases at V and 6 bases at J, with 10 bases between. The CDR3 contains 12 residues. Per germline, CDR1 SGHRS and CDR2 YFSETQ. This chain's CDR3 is CASSRMGPEAFF. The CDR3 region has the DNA TGCGCCAGCAGCCGCATGGGCCCTGAAGCTTTCTTT.

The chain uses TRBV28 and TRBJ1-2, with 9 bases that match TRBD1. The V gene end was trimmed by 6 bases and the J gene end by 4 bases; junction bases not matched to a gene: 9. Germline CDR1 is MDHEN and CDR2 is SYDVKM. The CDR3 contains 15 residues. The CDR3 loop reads CASSPRQGESYGYTF. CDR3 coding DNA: TGTGCCAGCAGCCCACGACAGGGGGAAAGCTATGGCTACACCTTC.

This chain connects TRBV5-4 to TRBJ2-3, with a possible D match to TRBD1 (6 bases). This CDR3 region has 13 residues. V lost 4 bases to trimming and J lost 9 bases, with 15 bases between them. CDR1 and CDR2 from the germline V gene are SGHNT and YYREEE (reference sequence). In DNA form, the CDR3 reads TGTGCCAGCAGCGCGGACAGTGTCGGCACGCAGTATTTT. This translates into CASSADSVGTQYF.

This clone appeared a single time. The CDR3 loop is CATSRGRGSGTEAFF. In DNA form, the CDR3 reads TGTGCCACCAGCAGAGGCAGGGGGTCGGGCACTGAAGCTTTCTTT. The chain carries TRBV15 and TRBJ1-1, with TRBD1 matching over 7 bases. CDR1 and CDR2 from the germline V gene are LNHNV and YYDKDF (reference sequence). Trimming at V came to 1 base and at J to 4 bases, leaving 6 bases not matched to a gene. There are 15 residues in the CDR3.

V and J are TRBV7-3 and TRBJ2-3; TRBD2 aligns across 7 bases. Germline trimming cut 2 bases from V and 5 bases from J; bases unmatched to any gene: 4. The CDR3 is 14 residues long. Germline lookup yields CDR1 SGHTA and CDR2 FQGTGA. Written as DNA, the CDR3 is TGTGCCAGCAGCTTAGGACTAGGAAGAGATACGCAGTATTTT. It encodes CASSLGLGRDTQYF.

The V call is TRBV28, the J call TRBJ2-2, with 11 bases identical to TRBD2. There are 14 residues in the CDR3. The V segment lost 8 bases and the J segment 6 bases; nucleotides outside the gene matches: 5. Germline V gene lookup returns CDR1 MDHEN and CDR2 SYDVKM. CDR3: CASCRLAGPGELFF. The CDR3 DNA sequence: TGTGCCAGCTGCCGACTAGCGGGACCCGGGGAGCTGTTTTTT.

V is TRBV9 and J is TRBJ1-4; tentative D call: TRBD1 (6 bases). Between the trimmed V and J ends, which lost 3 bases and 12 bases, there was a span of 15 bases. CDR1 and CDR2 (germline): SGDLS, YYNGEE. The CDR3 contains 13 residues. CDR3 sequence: CASSAPQGIELFF. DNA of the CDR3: TGTGCCAGCAGCGCCCCACAGGGTATCGAACTGTTTTTT.

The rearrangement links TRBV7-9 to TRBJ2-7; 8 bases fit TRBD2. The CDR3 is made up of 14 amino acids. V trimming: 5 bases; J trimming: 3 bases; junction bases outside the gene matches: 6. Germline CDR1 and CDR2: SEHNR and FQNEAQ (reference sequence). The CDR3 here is CASSVAGTSYEQYF. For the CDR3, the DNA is TGTGCCAGCAGCGTGGCAGGGACTAGCTACGAGCAGTACTTC. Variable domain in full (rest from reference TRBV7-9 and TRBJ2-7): DTGVSQNPRHKITKRGQNVTFRCDPISEHNRLYWYRQTLGQGPEFLTYFQNEAQLEKSRLLSDRFSAERPKGSFSTLEIQRTEQGDSAMYLCASSVAGTSYEQYFGPGTRLTVT.

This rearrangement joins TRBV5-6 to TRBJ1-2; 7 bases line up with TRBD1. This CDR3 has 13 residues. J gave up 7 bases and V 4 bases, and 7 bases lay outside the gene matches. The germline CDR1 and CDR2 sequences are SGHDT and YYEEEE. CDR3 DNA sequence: TGTGCCAGCAGCCCAGGACAGGTCCCTGGCTACACCTTC. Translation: CASSPGQVPGYTF. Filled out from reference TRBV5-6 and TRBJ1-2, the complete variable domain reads DAGVTQSPTHLIKTRGQQVTLRCSPKSGHDTVSWYQQALGQGPQFIFQYYEEEERQRGNFPDRFSGHQFPNYSSELNVNALLLGDSALYLCASSPGQVPGYTFGSGTRLTVV.

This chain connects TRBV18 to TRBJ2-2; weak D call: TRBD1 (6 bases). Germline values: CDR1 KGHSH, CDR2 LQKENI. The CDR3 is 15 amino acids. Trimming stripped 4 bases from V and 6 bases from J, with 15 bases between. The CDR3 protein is CASSLYPGGPGELFF. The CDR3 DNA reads TGTGCCAGCTCACTCTACCCTGGGGGCCCCGGGGAGCTGTTTTTT.

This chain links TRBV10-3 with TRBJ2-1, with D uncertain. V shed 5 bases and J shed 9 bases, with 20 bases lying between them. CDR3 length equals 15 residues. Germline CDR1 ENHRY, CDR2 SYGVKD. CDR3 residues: CAISFRGLITGEQFF. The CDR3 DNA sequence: TGTGCCATCAGTTTCCGTGGTTTGATTACCGGTGAGCAGTTCTTC.

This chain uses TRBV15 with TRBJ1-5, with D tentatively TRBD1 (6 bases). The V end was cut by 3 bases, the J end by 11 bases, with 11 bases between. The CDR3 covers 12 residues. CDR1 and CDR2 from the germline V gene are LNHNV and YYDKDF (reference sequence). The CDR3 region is CATSSRDTAQHF. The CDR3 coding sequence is TGTGCCACCAGCAGTCGGGACACCGCCCAGCATTTT.

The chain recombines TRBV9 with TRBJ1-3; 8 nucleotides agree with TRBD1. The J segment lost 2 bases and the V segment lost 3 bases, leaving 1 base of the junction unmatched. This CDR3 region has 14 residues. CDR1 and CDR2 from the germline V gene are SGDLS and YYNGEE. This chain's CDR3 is CASSETGAGNTIYF. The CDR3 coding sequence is TGTGCCAGCAGCGAGACAGGGGCTGGAAACACCATATATTTT.

CDR3 DNA sequence: TGTGCCAGCAGTCCCAACAGGGGCGCGGGGGAGACCCAGTACTTC. This encodes CASSPNRGAGETQYF. The gene calls are TRBV28 and TRBJ2-5; the D gene is possibly TRBD1 (7 bases). The V and J ends lost 5 bases and 5 bases respectively, with 18 bases between them. Germline V gene data show CDR1 as MDHEN and CDR2 as SYDVKM. CDR3 size: 15 residues.

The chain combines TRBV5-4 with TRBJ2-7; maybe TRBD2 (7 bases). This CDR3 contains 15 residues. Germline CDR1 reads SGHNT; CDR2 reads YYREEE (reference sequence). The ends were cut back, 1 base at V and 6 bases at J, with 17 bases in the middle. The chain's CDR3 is CASSLKQGGASEQYF. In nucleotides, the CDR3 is TGTGCCAGCAGCTTGAAACAGGGAGGGGCCTCCGAGCAGTACTTC. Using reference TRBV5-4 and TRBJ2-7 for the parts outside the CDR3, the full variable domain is ETGVTQSPTHLIKTRGQQVTLRCSSQSGHNTVSWYQQALGQGPQFIFQYYREEENGRGNFPPRFSGLQFPNYSSELNVNALELDDSALYLCASSLKQGGASEQYFGPGTRLTVT.

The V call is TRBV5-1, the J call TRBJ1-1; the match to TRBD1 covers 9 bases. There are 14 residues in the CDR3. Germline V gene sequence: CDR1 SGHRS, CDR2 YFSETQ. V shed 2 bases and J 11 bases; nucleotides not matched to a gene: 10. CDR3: CASSLTGGELGAFF. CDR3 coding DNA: TGCGCCAGCAGCTTAACAGGGGGCGAGTTGGGGGCTTTCTTT.

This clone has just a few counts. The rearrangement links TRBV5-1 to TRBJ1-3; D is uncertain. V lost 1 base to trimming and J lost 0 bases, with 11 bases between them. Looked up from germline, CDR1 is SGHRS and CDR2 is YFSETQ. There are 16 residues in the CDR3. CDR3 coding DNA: TGCGCCAGCAGCTTGTTTTCGAGAGGCTCTGGAAACACCATATATTTT. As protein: CASSLFSRGSGNTIYF.

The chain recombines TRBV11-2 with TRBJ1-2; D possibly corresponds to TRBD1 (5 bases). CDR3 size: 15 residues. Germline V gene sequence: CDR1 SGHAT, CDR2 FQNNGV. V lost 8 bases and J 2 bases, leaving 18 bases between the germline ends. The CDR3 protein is CASGNQGSPNYGYTF. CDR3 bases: TGTGCCAGCGGGAATCAGGGTAGCCCGAACTATGGCTACACCTTC. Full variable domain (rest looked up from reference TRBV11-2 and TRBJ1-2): EAGVAQSPRYKIIEKRQSVAFWCNPISGHATLYWYQQILGQGPKLLIQFQNNGVVDDSQLPKDRFSAERLKGVDSTLKIQPAKLEDSAVYLCASGNQGSPNYGYTFGSGTRLTVV.

In DNA, the CDR3 is TGTGCTAGTGGCAGAACCGGGACTAGCGTACACAATGAGCAGTTCTTC. It encodes CASGRTGTSVHNEQFF. V is TRBV12-5 and J is TRBJ2-1, with 10 bases that match TRBD2. Per germline, CDR1 LGHNT and CDR2 FRNRAP. The CDR3 runs 16 residues. V shed 6 bases and J 5 bases; nucleotides not matched to a gene: 10.

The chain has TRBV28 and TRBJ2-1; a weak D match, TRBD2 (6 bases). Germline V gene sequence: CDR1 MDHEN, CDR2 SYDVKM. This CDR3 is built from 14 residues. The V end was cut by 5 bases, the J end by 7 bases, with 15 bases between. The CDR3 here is CASSPGTDFNEQFF. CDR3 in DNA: TGTGCCAGCAGTCCCGGGACTGATTTTAATGAGCAGTTCTTC.